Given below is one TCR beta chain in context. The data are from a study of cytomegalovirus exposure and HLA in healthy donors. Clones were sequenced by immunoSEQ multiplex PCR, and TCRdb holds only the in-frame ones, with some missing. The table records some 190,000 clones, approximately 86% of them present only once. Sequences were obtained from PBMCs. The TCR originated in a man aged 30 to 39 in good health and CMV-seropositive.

CDR3 in amino acids: CASSLEWQSNQPQHF. In DNA, the CDR3 is TGTGCCAGCAGCTTAGAGTGGCAAAGCAATCAGCCCCAGCATTTT. The rearrangement joins TRBV7-8 to TRBJ1-5; D is undetermined. Trimming cost V 1 base and J 1 base, with 8 bases left between them. Germline V CDR1 and CDR2: SGHVS, FQNEAQ. The CDR3 runs to 15 residues.